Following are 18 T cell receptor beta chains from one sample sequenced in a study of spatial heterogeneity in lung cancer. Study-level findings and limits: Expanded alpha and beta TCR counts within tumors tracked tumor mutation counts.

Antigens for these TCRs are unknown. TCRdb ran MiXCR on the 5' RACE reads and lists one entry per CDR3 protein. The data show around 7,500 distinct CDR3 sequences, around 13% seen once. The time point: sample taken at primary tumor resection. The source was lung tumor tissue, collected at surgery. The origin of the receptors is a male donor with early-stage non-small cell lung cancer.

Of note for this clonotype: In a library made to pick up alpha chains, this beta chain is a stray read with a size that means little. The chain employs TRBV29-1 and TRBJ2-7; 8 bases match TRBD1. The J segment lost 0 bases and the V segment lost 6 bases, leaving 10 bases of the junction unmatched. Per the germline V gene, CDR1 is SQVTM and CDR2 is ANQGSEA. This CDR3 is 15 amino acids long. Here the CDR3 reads CSVIFQGASSYEQYF. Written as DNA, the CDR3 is TGCAGCGTGATTTTTCAGGGGGCCTCCTCCTACGAGCAGTACTTC.

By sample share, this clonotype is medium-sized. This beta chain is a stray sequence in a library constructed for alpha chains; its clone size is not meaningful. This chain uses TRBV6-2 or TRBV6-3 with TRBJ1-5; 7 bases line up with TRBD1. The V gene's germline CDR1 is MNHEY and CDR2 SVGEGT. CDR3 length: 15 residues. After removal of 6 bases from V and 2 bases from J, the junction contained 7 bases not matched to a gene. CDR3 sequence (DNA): TGTGCCAGCAGGACAGGGAAGGTTGGCAATCAGCCCCAGCATTTT. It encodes CASRTGKVGNQPQHF.

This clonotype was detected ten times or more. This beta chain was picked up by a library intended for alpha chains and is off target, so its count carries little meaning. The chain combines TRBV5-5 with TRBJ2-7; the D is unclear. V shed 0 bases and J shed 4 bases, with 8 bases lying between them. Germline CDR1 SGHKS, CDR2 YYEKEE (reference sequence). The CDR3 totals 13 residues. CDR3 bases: TGTGCCAGCAGCTTGGTTGTCGGATACGAGCAGTACGTC. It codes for CASSLVVGYEQYV.

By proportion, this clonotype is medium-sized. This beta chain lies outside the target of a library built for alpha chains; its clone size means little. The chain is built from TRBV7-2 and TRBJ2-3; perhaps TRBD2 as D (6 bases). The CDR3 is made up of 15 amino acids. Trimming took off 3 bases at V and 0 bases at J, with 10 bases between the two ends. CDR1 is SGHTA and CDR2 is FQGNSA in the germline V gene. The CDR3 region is CASSLEGHSTDTQYF. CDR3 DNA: TGTGCCAGCAGCTTGGAGGGTCACAGCACAGATACGCAGTATTTT.

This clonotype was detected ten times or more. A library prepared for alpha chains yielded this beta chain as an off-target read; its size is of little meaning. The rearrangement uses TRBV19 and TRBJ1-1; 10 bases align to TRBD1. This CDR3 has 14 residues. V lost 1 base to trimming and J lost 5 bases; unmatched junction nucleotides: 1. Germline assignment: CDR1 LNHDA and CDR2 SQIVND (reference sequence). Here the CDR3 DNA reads TGTGCCAGTAGTATAGGGACAGGGGGGACTGAAGCTTTCTTT. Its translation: CASSIGTGGTEAFF.

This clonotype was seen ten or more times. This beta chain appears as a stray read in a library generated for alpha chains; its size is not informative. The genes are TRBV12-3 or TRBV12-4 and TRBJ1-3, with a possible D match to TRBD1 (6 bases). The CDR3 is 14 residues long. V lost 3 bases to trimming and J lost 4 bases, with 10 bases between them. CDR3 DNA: TGTGCCAGCAGTTTGTCAGGGGCAGGAAACACCATATATTTT. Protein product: CASSLSGAGNTIYF.

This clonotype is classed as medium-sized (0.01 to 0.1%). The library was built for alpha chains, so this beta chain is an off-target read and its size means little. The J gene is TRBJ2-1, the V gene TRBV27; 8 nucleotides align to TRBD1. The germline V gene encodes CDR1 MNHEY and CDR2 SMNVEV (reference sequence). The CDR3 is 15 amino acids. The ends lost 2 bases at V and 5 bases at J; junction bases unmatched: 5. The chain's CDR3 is CASSLIGQGNNEQFF. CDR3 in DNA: TGTGCCAGCAGTTTAATTGGACAGGGTAACAATGAGCAGTTCTTC.

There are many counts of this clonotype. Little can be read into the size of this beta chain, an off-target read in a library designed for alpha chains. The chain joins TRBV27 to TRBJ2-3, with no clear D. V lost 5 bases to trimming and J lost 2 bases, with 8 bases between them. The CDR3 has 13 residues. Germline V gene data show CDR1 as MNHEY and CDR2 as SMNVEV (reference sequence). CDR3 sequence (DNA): TGTGCCAGCAGTCTGCAATACACAGATACGCAGTATTTT. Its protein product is CASSLQYTDTQYF.

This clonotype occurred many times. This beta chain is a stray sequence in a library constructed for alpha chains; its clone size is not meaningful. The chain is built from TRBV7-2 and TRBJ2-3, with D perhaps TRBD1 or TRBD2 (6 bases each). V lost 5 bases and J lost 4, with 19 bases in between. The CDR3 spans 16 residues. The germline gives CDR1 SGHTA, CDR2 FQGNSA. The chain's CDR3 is CASSPGAGRVADTQYF. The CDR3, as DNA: TGTGCCAGCAGCCCGGGGGCAGGAAGGGTGGCAGATACGCAGTATTTT.

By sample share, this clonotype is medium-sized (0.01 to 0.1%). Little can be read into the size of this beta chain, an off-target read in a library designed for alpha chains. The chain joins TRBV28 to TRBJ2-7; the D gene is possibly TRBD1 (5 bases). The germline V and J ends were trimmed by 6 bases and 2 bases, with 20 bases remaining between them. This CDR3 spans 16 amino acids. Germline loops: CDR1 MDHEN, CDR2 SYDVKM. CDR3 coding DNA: TGTGCCAGCAGCTCAGGAGCAGGGTCCGTAACCTACGAGCAGTACTTC. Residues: CASSSGAGSVTYEQYF.

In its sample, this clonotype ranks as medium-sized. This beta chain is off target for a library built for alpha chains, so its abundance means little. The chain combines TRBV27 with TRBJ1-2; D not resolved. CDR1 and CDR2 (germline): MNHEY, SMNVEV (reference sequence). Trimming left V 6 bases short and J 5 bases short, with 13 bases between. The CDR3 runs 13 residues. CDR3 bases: TGTGCCAGCAGAGACAACTTAGCTTATGGCTACACCTTC. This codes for CASRDNLAYGYTF.

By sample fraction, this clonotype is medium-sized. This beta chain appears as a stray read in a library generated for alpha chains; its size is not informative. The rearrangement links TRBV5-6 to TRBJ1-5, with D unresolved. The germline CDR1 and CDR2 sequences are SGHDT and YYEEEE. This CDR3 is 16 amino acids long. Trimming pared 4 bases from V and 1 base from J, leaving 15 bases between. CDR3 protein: CASSPPGGKSNQPQHF. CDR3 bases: TGTGCCAGCAGCCCCCCGGGAGGGAAAAGCAATCAGCCCCAGCATTTT.

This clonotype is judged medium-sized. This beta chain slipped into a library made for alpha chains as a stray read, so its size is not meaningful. As DNA, the CDR3 is TGCGCCAGCAGCTTGGCCCTGTTAGCGGGAGACCCTGAGCAGTTCTTC. Translating gives CASSLALLAGDPEQFF. The chain uses TRBV5-1 and TRBJ2-1, with 9 nucleotides matching TRBD2. V lost 0 bases and J lost 9; bases outside the gene matches: 10. The CDR3 is 16 residues long. The germline gives CDR1 SGHRS, CDR2 YFSETQ.

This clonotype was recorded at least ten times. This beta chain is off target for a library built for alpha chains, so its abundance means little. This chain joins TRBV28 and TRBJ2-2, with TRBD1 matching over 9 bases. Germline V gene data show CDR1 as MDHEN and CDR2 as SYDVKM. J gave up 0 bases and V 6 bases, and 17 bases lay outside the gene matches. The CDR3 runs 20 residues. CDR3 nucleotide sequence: TGTGCCAGCAGCTTCCCCCCGGGACAGGGTTTTTTGGCGAACACCGGGGAGCTGTTTTTT. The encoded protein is CASSFPPGQGFLANTGELFF.

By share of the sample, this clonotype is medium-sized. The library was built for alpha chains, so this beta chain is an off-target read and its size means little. Here the CDR3 reads CASSLKDSGFANTGELFF. The CDR3 DNA sequence: TGCGCCAGCAGCTTAAAGGACAGCGGATTCGCGAACACCGGGGAGCTGTTTTTT. The chain carries TRBV5-1 and TRBJ2-2, with D perhaps TRBD1 (6 bases). Germline V gene lookup returns CDR1 SGHRS and CDR2 YFSETQ. The CDR3 totals 18 residues. V was pared by 2 bases and J by 0 bases, with 17 bases between.

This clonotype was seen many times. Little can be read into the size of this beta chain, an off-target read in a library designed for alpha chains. The CDR3 loop reads CSARVVGSLVNEQFF. For the CDR3, the DNA is TGCAGTGCTAGAGTCGTGGGGTCGCTTGTAAATGAGCAGTTCTTC. The rearrangement links TRBV20-1 to TRBJ2-1; D is unresolved. The V end was cut by 1 base, the J end by 7 bases, with 17 bases between. The CDR3 contains 15 residues. Germline CDR1 DFQATT, CDR2 SNEGSKA (reference sequence).

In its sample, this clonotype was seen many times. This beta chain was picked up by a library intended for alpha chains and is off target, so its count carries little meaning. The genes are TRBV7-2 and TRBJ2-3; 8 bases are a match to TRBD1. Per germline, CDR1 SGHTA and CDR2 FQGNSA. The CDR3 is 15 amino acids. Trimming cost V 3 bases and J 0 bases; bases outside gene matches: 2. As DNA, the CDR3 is TGTGCCAGCAGCTTCAGGACAGGGAGCACAGATACGCAGTATTTT. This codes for CASSFRTGSTDTQYF.

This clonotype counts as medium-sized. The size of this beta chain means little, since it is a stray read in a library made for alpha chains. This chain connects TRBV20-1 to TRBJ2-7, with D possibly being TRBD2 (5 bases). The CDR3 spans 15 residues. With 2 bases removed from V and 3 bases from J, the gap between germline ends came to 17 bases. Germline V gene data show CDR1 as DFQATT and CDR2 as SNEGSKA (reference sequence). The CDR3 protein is CSARSQSSPHYEQYF. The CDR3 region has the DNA TGCAGTGCTAGATCCCAGTCTAGCCCTCACTACGAGCAGTACTTC.